These 5 T cell receptor beta chains came from one sample sequenced in a study of cytomegalovirus exposure and HLA in healthy donors. Amplification used 60 Vbeta primers and 13 Jbeta primers. Assay used: immunoSEQ multiplex PCR; TCRdb lists only in-frame clones, some missing. The repertoire includes roughly 97,000 clones, roughly four fifths of them detected once, and roughly 5.1% sits in the top ten. The specimen sequenced was PBMCs. The source of these receptors is a man between 35 and 55 years old in good health and CMV-seropositive.

The V gene is TRBV19, the J gene TRBJ1-4; perhaps TRBD1 as D (5 bases). The V gene lost 8 bases and the J gene lost 2 bases, with 15 bases spanning the gap. This CDR3 is 15 amino acids long. The germline gives CDR1 LNHDA, CDR2 SQIVND (reference sequence). In DNA, the CDR3 is TGTGCCAGTCTCTCCACAGGTAGCACTAATGAAAAACTGTTTTTT. This sequence encodes CASLSTGSTNEKLFF.

The rearrangement uses TRBV7-9 and TRBJ1-1; 7 positions agree with TRBD1. This CDR3 spans 16 amino acids. In germline, CDR1 is SEHNR, CDR2 FQNEAQ (reference sequence). The ends lost 5 bases at V and 1 base at J; junction bases unmatched: 10. Here the CDR3 reads CASSPRGTVSNTEAFF. The CDR3 nucleotides read TGTGCCAGCAGCCCCAGAGGGACAGTTTCGAACACTGAAGCTTTCTTT.

Only one count was recorded for this clone. The chain has TRBV25-1 and TRBJ2-3; 11 bases align to TRBD2. Germline CDR1 is MGHDK and CDR2 is SYGVNS. Germline trimming cut 6 bases from V and 0 bases from J; bases unmatched to any gene: 8. The CDR3 length is 17 residues. CDR3 coding DNA: TGTGCCAGCAGCCCGGGACTAGCGGATTCTAGCACAGATACGCAGTATTTT. Protein: CASSPGLADSSTDTQYF. The whole variable domain, remainder taken from reference TRBV25-1 and TRBJ2-3, is EADIYQTPRYLVIGTGKKITLECSQTMGHDKMYWYQQDPGMELHLIHYSYGVNSTEKGDLSSESTVSRIRTEHFPLTLESARPSHTSQYLCASSPGLADSSTDTQYFGPGTRLTVL.

The chain employs TRBV5-1 and TRBJ2-5, with 12 bases fitting TRBD2. The V segment lost 1 base and the J segment 2 bases; nucleotides outside the gene matches: 3. The CDR3 length is 16 residues. Germline V gene sequence: CDR1 SGHRS, CDR2 YFSETQ. The CDR3 region has the DNA TGCGCCAGCAGCTTGACTAGCGGGGGGATACAAGAGACCCAGTACTTC. It codes for CASSLTSGGIQETQYF. Based on the CDR3 plus reference TRBV5-1 and TRBJ2-5, the full variable domain is KAGVTQTPRYLIKTRGQQVTLSCSPISGHRSVSWYQQTPGQGLQFLFEYFSETQRNKGNFPGRFSGRQFSNSRSEMNVSTLELGDSALYLCASSLTSGGIQETQYFGPGTRLLVL.

In this sample, this clone turned up once. The chain carries TRBV9 and TRBJ2-1, with a tentative D call TRBD2 (6 bases). The CDR3 extends over 14 amino acids. Trimming stripped 0 bases from V and 9 bases from J, with 13 bases between. CDR1 and CDR2 from the germline V gene are SGDLS and YYNGEE. This CDR3 is CASSVEGLRGEQFF. CDR3 bases: TGTGCCAGCAGCGTAGAGGGACTTAGGGGTGAGCAGTTCTTC.